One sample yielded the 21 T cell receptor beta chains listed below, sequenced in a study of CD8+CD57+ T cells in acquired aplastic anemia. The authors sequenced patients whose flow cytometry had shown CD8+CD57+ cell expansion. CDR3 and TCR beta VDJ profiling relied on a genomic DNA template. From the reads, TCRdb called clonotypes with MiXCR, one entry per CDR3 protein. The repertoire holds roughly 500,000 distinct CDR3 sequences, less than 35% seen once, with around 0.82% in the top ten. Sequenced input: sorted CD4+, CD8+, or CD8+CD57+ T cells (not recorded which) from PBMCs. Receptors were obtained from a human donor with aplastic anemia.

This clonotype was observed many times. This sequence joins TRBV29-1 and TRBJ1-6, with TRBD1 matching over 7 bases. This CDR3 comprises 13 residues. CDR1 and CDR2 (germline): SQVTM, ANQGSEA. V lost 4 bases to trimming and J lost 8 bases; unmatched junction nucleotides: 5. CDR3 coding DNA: TGCAGCGTTGGACAGGGTAAAGATTCACCCCTCCACTTT. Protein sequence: CSVGQGKDSPLHF.

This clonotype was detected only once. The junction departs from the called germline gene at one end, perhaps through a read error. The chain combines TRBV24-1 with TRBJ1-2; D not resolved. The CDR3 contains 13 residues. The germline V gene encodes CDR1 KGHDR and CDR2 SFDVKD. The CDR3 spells CASSTGTNYGYAF. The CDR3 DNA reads TGTGCCAGCAGCACCGGTACTAACTATGGCTACGCCTTC.

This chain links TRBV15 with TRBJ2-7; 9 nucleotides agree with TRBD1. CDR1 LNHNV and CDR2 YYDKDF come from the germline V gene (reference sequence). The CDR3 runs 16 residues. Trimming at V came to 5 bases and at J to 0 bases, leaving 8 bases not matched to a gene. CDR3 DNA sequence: TGTGCCACCAGCGTAGATGGGACAGGGAGCTCCTACGAGCAGTACTTC. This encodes CATSVDGTGSSYEQYF.

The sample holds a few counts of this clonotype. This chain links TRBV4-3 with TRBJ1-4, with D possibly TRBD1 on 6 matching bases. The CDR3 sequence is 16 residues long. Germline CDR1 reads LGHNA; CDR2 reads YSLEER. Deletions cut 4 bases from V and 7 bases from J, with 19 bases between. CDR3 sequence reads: CASSLGSTGGTEKLFF. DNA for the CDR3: TGCGCCAGCAGCCTCGGATCGACAGGTGGGACTGAAAAACTGTTTTTT.

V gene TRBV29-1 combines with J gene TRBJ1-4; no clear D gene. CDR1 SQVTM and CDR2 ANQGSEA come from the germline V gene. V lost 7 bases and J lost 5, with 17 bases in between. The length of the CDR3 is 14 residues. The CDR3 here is CSAAGVRANEKLFF. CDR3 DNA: TGCAGCGCTGCGGGAGTTAGGGCGAATGAAAAACTGTTTTTT.

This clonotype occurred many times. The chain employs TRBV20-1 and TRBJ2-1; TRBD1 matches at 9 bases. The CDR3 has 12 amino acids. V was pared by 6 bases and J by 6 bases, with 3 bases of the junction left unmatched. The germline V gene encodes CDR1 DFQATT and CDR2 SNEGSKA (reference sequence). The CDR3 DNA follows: TGCAGTGCCACGACAGGGGGCAATGAGCAGTTCTTC. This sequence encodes CSATTGGNEQFF.

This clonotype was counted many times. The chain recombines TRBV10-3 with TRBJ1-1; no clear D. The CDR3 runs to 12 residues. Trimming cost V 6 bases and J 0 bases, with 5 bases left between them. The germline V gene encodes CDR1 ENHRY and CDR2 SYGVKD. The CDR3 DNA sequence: TGTGCCATCAGGGGAATGAACACTGAAGCTTTCTTT. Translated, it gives CAIRGMNTEAFF.

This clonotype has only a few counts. Here the CDR3 reads CASSSILAGADTQYF. The DNA for the CDR3 is TGTGCCAGCAGCTCGATACTAGCGGGCGCAGATACGCAGTATTTT. The chain is built from TRBV11-1 and TRBJ2-3; TRBD2 agrees at 9 bases. There are 15 residues in the CDR3. After removal of 4 bases from V and 4 bases from J, the junction contained 6 bases not matched to a gene. The V gene's germline CDR1 is SGHAT and CDR2 FQDESV (reference sequence).

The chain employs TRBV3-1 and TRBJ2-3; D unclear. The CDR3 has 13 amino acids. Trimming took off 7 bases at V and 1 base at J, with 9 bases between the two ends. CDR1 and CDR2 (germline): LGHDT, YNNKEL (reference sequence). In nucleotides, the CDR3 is TGTGCCAGCAATCAACGGGGCACAGATACGCAGTATTTT. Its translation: CASNQRGTDTQYF.

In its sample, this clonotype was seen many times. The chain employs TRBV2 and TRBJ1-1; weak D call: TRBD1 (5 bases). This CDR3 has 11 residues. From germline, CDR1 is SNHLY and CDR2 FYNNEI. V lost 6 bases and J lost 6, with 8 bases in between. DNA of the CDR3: TGTGCCAGCAGGGAGACAGCTGAAGCTTTCTTT. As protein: CASRETAEAFF.

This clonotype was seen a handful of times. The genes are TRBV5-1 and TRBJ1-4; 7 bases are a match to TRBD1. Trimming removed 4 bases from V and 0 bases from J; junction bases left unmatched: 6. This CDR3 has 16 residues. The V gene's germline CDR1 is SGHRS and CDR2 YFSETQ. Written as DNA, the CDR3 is TGCGCCAGCAGCAGAAACCAGGGGGCAACTAATGAAAAACTGTTTTTT. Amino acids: CASSRNQGATNEKLFF.

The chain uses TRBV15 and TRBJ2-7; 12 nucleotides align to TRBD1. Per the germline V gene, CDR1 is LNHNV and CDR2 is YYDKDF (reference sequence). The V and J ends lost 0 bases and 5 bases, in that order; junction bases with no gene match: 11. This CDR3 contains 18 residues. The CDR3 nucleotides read TGTGCCACCAGCAGAGATCTTGTTGGGACAGGGGGCCTCGACGAGCAGTACTTC. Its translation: CATSRDLVGTGGLDEQYF.

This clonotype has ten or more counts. The CDR3 coding sequence is TGTGCCAGCAGCATAGACACAGATACGCAGTATTTT. This translates into CASSIDTDTQYF. This chain joins TRBV7-9 and TRBJ2-3; D is ambiguous. V was shortened by 5 bases and J by 2 bases, with 5 bases between the two germline ends. CDR1 and CDR2 (germline): SEHNR, FQNEAQ (reference sequence). The CDR3 is 12 residues long.

CDR3 region: CASSPFNRDRRVYTF. The CDR3 region has the DNA TGTGCCAGCAGTCCGTTCAACCGGGACAGACGAGTCTACACCTTC. V gene TRBV27 combines with J gene TRBJ1-2; 7 bases map to TRBD1. The CDR3 length is 15 residues. The V gene's germline CDR1 is MNHEY and CDR2 SMNVEV (reference sequence). With 5 bases clipped from V and 10 bases from J, the junction kept 16 bases outside the gene matches.

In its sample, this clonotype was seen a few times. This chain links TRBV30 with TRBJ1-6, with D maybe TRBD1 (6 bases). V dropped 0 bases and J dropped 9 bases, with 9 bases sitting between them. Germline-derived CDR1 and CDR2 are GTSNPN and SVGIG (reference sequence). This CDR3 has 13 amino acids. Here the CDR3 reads CAWSVQGTSPLHF. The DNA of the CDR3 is TGTGCCTGGAGTGTACAGGGCACTTCACCCCTCCACTTT.

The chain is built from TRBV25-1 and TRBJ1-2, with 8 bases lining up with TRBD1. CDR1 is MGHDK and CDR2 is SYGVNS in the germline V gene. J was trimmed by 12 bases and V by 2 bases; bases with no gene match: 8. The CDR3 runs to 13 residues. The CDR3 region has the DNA TGTGCCAGCAGTGAACGGACAGGGATATTCAACACCTTC. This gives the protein CASSERTGIFNTF.

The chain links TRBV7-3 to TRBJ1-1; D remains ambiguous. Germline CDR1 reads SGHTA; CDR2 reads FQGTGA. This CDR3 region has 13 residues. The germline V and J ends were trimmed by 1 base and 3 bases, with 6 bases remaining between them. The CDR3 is CASSLNGYTEAFF. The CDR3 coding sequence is TGTGCCAGCAGCTTAAACGGGTACACTGAAGCTTTCTTT.

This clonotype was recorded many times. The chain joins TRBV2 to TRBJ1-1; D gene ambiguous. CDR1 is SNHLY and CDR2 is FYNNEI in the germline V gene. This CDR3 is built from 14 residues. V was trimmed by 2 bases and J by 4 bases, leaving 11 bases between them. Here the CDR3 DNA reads TGTGCCAGCAGTGAACAGACCCTGAGCACTGAAGCTTTCTTT. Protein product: CASSEQTLSTEAFF.

The CDR3 DNA is TGTGCCACCAGCTCTGGAGAACGGCGAGATGAGCAGTTCTTC. It specifies CATSSGERRDEQFF. The J gene is TRBJ2-1, the V gene TRBV15; D is unclear. Trimming shortened V by 5 bases and J by 8 bases, and 16 bases separated the two germline ends. Germline lookup yields CDR1 LNHNV and CDR2 YYDKDF (reference sequence). The CDR3 consists of 14 residues.

CDR3 region: CASAGQGINQPQHF. Written as DNA, the CDR3 is TGTGCCAGTGCGGGACAGGGCATCAATCAGCCCCAGCATTTT. The chain is built from TRBV19 and TRBJ1-5; 9 nucleotides match TRBD1. In germline, CDR1 is LNHDA, CDR2 SQIVND (reference sequence). With 8 bases clipped from V and 3 bases from J, the junction kept 5 bases outside the gene matches. This CDR3 has 14 residues.

Here the CDR3 DNA reads TGTGCCAGCAGTTTGCGACGACTAGCCCCCTCGGAGCTGTTTTTT. Translated: CASSLRRLAPSELFF. The chain is built from TRBV28 and TRBJ2-2, with 7 bases fitting TRBD2. V lost 3 bases to trimming and J lost 10 bases; unmatched junction nucleotides: 11. From germline, CDR1 is MDHEN and CDR2 SYDVKM. The CDR3 totals 15 residues.